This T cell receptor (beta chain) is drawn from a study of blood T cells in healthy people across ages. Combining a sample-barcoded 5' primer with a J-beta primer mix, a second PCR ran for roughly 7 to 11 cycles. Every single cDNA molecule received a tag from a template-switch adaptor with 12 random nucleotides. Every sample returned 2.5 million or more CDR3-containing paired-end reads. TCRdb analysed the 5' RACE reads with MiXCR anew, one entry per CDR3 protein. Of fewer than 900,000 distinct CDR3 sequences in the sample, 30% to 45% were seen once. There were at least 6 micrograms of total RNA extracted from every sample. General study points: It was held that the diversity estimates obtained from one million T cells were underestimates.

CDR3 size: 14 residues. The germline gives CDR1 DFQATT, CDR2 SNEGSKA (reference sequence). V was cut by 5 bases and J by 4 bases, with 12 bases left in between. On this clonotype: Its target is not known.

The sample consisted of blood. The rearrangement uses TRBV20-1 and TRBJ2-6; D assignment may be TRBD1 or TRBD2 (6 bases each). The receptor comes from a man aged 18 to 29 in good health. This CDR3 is CSAEGGTGANVLTF. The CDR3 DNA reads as TGCAGTGCTGAGGGGGGAACCGGGGCCAACGTCCTGACTTTC.